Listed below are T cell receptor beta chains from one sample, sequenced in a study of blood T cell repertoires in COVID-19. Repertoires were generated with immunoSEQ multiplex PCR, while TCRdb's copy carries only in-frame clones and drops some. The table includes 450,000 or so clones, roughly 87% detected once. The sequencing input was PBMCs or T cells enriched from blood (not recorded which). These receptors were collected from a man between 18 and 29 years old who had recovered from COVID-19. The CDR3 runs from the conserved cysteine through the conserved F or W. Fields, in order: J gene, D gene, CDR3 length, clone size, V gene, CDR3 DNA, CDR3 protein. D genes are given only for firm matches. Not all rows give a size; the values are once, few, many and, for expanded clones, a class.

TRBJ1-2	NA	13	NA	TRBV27	TGTGCCAGCAGTTTGGCCGGGTTGAGTGGCTACACCTTC	CASSLAGLSGYTF
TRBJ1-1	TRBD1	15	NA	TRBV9	TGTGCCAGCAGCTTCTCGGCAGGGGGAAACACTGAAGCTTTCTTT	CASSFSAGGNTEAFF
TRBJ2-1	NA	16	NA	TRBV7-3	TGTGCCAGCAGCTTAATTAACCGAGTCAAACCCCATGAGCAGTTCTTC	CASSLINRVKPHEQFF
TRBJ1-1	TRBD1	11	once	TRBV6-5	TGTGCCAGCAACAGGGGATTTGAAGCTTTCTTT	CASNRGFEAFF
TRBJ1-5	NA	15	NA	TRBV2	TGTGCCAGCAATGTGGTAGGACAGAAGAATCAGCCCCAGCATTTT	CASNVVGQKNQPQHF
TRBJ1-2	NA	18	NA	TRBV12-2	TGTGCAAGTCGCTTAGCGCTATTGGCGCGGCTCGTCTACTATGGCTACACCTTC	CASRLALLARLVYYGYTF
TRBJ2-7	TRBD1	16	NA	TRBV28	TGTGCCAGCAGTTTAACCGGACAGGGGGCATCCTACGAGCAGTACTTC	CASSLTGQGASYEQYF
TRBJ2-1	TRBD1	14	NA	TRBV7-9	TGTGCCAGCAGCTTGGGGACAGACAACAATGAGCAGTTCTTC	CASSLGTDNNEQFF
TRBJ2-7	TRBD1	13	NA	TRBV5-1	TGCGCCAGCAGGGGGACAGGGGGAGACGAGCAGTACTTC	CASRGTGGDEQYF
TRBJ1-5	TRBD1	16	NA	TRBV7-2	TGTGCCAGCAGCTACAGGGGATGGGGGGAGAATCAGCCCCAGCATTTT	CASSYRGWGENQPQHF
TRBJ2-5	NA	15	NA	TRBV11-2	TGTGCCAGCAGCCAAGGGCGGGGAACACAAGAGACCCAGTACTTC	CASSQGRGTQETQYF
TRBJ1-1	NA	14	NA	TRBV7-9	TGTGCCAGCAGCTTAGGAGGCCAGAACACTGAAGCTTTCTTT	CASSLGGQNTEAFF
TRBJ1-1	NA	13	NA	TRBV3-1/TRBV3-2	TGTGCCAGCAGCCAAGATTTATCGGGGAAAGCTTTCTTT	CASSQDLSGKAFF
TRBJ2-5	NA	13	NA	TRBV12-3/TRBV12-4	TGTGCCAGCGGATCTAGCGTCCAAGAGACCCAGTACTTC	CASGSSVQETQYF
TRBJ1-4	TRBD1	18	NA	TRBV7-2	TGTGCCAGCAGCTTAGTTCTAGGGGGCGGAGCAACTAATGAAAAACTGTTTTTT	CASSLVLGGGATNEKLFF
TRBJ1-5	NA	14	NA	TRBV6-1	TGTGCCAGCAGTGAATATGTCAGGAATCAGCCCCAGCATTTT	CASSEYVRNQPQHF
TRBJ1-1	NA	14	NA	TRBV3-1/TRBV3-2	TGTGCCAGCAGCCAGCTGGGCGTCACCACTGAAGCTTTCTTT	CASSQLGVTTEAFF
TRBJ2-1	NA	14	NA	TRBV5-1	TGCGCCAGCAGCGCGGGACAGACCTACAATGAGCAGTTCTTC	CASSAGQTYNEQFF
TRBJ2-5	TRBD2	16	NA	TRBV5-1	TGCGCCAGCCGAACATCTAGGGGACTAGCAGCAGAGACCCAGTACTTC	CASRTSRGLAAETQYF
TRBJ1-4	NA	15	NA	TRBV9	TGTGCCAGCAGCGTAAGGGCCGGGGAGGAGGTGGAACTGTTTTTT	CASSVRAGEEVELFF
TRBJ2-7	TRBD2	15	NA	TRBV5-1	TGCGCCAGCAGCCCTTCAGCGGGAGGAACTGTAGAGCAGTACTTC	CASSPSAGGTVEQYF
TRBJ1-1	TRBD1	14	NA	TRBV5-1	TGCGCCAGCAGCATCCAGGGGGCGGACACTGAAGCTTTCTTT	CASSIQGADTEAFF
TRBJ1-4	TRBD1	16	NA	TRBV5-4	TGTGCCAGCAGCTTAAGACAGGGTGGGTTAAATGAAAAACTGTTTTTT	CASSLRQGGLNEKLFF
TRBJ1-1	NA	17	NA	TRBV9	TGTGCCAGCAGCGTAGAAGACGTATGGGGCGCATCCACTGAAGCTTTCTTT	CASSVEDVWGASTEAFF
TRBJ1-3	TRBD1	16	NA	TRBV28	TGTGCCAGCAGTTGGACAGGGGAAATTTCTGGAAACACCATATATTTT	CASSWTGEISGNTIYF
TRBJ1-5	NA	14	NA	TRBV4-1	TGCGCCAGCAGCCAAGGCCGGGGAAATCAGCCCCAGCATTTT	CASSQGRGNQPQHF
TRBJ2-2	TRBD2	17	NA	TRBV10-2	TGCGCCAGCAGTGAGCGTCCCGGGACTAGTGGCACCGGGGAGCTGTTTTTT	CASSERPGTSGTGELFF
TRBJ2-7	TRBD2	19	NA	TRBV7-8	TGTGCCAGCAGCTTAGCCGGGACTAGCGGGGGGAGACGACCCTACGAGCAGTACTTC	CASSLAGTSGGRRPYEQYF
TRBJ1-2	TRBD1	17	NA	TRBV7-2	TGTGCCAGCAGCTTCGGACAGGGGGAAGCCGCTAACTATGGCTACACCTTC	CASSFGQGEAANYGYTF
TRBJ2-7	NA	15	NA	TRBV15	TGTGCCACCAGCACTAGATCCCGGGGACTTGACGAGCAGTACTTC	CATSTRSRGLDEQYF
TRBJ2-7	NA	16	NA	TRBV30	TGTGCCTGGACGGACGGGAACCGTATACCTACGAGCAGGCTGTTCTTC	CAWTDGNRIPTSRLFF
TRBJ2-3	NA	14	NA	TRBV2	TGTGCCAGCAGCAGACTATCTAGCACAGATACGCAGTATTTT	CASSRLSSTDTQYF
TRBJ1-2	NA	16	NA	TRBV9	TGTGCCAGCAGCGGCGCCCCCGGGTCTCCTGAAGATGGCTACACCTTC	CASSGAPGSPEDGYTF
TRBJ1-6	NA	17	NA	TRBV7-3	TGTGCCAGCAGCCTCGCGCCCCGGGACAATCTTAATTCACCCCTCCACTTT	CASSLAPRDNLNSPLHF
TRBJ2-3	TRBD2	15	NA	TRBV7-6	TGTGCCAGCAGCCCTAGCGGGGGGGCCCCAGATACGCAGTATTTT	CASSPSGGAPDTQYF